Below, 10 T cell receptor beta chains from the same sample are listed, as sequenced in a study of blood T cell repertoires in COVID-19. Assay used: immunoSEQ multiplex PCR; TCRdb lists only in-frame clones, some missing. The sample has roughly 150,000 clones, 80% to 85% seen once. Material for sequencing was peripheral blood. The receptor source for this set is a man in his 70s with active or convalescent COVID-19.

This clone has only one observation. The chain carries TRBV15 and TRBJ1-4, with 7 bases lining up with TRBD1. The CDR3 runs to 13 residues. CDR1 and CDR2 (germline): LNHNV, YYDKDF (reference sequence). Trimming took 7 bases from V and 4 from J; bases not matched to a gene: 3. In DNA, the CDR3 is TGTGCCACCATGACAGGGAATAATGAAAAACTGTTTTTT. Protein sequence: CATMTGNNEKLFF.

The CDR3 protein is CASTVTSGRINEQFF. As DNA, the CDR3 is TGTGCCAGTACCGTCACTAGCGGGAGAATCAATGAGCAGTTCTTC. The rearrangement joins TRBV19 to TRBJ2-1, with 11 bases identical to TRBD2. This CDR3 region has 15 residues. From germline, CDR1 is LNHDA and CDR2 SQIVND (reference sequence). V dropped 7 bases and J dropped 6; count of bases not matched to a gene: 8.

The chain combines TRBV5-1 with TRBJ2-2, with a weak D call TRBD2 (7 bases). The CDR3 sequence is 16 residues long. V was cut by 4 bases and J by 5 bases, with 18 bases left in between. Looked up from germline, CDR1 is SGHRS and CDR2 is YFSETQ. CDR3 DNA sequence: TGCGCCAGCAGCAACCCTGAAAGGGGGGGAACCGGGGAGCTGTTTTTT. Translated: CASSNPERGGTGELFF.

The chain combines TRBV7-2 with TRBJ2-4, with 10 bases lining up with TRBD1. Germline V lookup: CDR1 SGHTA, CDR2 FQGNSA. V shed 4 bases, J shed 4 bases, and the junction held 1 base outside the gene matches. The CDR3 has 14 residues. The chain's CDR3 is CASSSGQGKNIQYF. CDR3 in DNA: TGTGCCAGCAGCTCGGGACAGGGGAAAAACATTCAGTACTTC. The full variable domain, rest sourced from reference TRBV7-2 and TRBJ2-4, is GAGVSQSPSNKVTEKGKDVELRCDPISGHTALYWYRQSLGQGLEFLIYFQGNSAPDKSGLPSDRFSAERTGGSVSTLTIQRTQQEDSAVYLCASSSGQGKNIQYFGAGTRLSVL.

This clone was found once. V and J are TRBV3-1 (or the pseudogene TRBV3-2) and TRBJ1-1, with D maybe TRBD1 (6 bases). Trimming shortened V by 1 base and J by 3 bases, and 9 bases separated the two germline ends. This CDR3 has 14 amino acids. Germline CDR1 and CDR2: LGHDT and YNNKEL (reference sequence). The CDR3 spells CASSQVGADTEAFF. The CDR3 coding sequence is TGTGCCAGCAGCCAAGTGGGGGCGGACACTGAAGCTTTCTTT.

V and J are TRBV28 and TRBJ2-7, with TRBD2 matching over 8 bases. The trim removed 5 bases at V and 4 bases at J, leaving 13 bases unmatched. From germline, CDR1 is MDHEN and CDR2 SYDVKM. CDR3 length: 16 amino acids. This CDR3 reads CASSSRLARDLYEQYF. CDR3 nucleotide sequence: TGTGCCAGCAGTAGTAGACTAGCGCGGGACCTGTACGAGCAGTACTTC.

In this sample, this clone turned up once. The genes are TRBV7-2 and TRBJ1-5, with unresolved D. V lost 5 bases and J lost 4, with 6 bases in between. This CDR3 comprises 12 residues. Germline V gene lookup returns CDR1 SGHTA and CDR2 FQGNSA. CDR3 sequence reads: CASSHFNQPQHF. The CDR3 DNA reads as TGTGCCAGCAGCCACTTTAATCAGCCCCAGCATTTT.

The genes are TRBV5-1 and TRBJ1-1; D is undetermined. Germline V CDR1 and CDR2: SGHRS, YFSETQ. The CDR3 is made up of 16 amino acids. V gave up 3 bases and J gave up 5 bases, with 20 bases separating them. The chain's CDR3 is CASSSLLGASSTEAFF. In nucleotides, the CDR3 is TGCGCCAGCAGCTCCCTATTGGGCGCGTCTTCTACTGAAGCTTTCTTT.

This rearrangement joins TRBV11-3 to TRBJ1-3; D gene uncertain. Between the trimmed V and J ends, which lost 0 bases and 0 bases, there was a span of 15 bases. CDR1 and CDR2 (germline): SGHNT, YENEEA. The CDR3 consists of 18 residues. The CDR3 DNA reads TGTGCCAGCAGCTTAGATCCCGGCAGGCACTTCTCTGGAAACACCATATATTTT. It yields the protein CASSLDPGRHFSGNTIYF.

V gene TRBV3-1 (or the pseudogene TRBV3-2) combines with J gene TRBJ2-7; 10 positions agree with TRBD1. Losses at the gene ends were 4 bases for V and 2 bases for J; bases not matched to a gene: 2. Germline CDR1 LGHDT, CDR2 YNNKEL (reference sequence). The CDR3 covers 14 residues. CDR3 bases: TGTGCCAGCAGCCCGGGACAGGGGCCCTACGAGCAGTACTTC. It codes for CASSPGQGPYEQYF.